The 15 T cell receptor beta chains below come from one sample, sequenced in a study of cytomegalovirus exposure and HLA in healthy donors. Both 60 Vbeta primers and 13 Jbeta primers went into the PCR. TCRdb's copy holds only in-frame clones and misses some; the assay was immunoSEQ multiplex PCR. The profile shows some 82,000 clones, about four fifths of them singletons. The sample taken for sequencing was PBMCs. Receptors were obtained from a woman aged 50 to 65 in good health and CMV-seronegative.

This clone was recorded once. The V call is TRBV4-3, the J call TRBJ2-2; 10 bases are a match to TRBD1. Trimming at V came to 4 bases and at J to 6 bases, leaving 5 bases not matched to a gene. This CDR3 is 15 amino acids long. The germline CDR1 and CDR2 sequences are LGHNA and YSLEER. The DNA of the CDR3 is TGCGCCAGCAGCCGTACGGGACAGGGGCCCGGGGAGCTGTTTTTT. It encodes CASSRTGQGPGELFF.

The chain couples TRBV29-1 to TRBJ1-1, with D hard to call. CDR3 length: 13 amino acids. V lost 5 bases and J 0 bases, leaving 10 bases between the germline ends. CDR1 is SQVTM and CDR2 is ANQGSEA in the germline V gene. The CDR3 coding sequence is TGCAGCGTTTACGTACAGATGAACACTGAAGCTTTCTTT. It specifies CSVYVQMNTEAFF.

The chain couples TRBV18 to TRBJ2-4; no clear D gene. V was shortened by 6 bases and J by 0 bases, with 15 bases between the two germline ends. Germline CDR1 KGHSH, CDR2 LQKENI. This CDR3 spans 16 amino acids. CDR3 protein: CASSRGVDLAKNIQYF. CDR3 sequence (DNA): TGTGCCAGCTCCCGAGGTGTTGATCTAGCCAAAAACATTCAGTACTTC. Full variable domain (remainder filled in from reference TRBV18 and TRBJ2-4): NAGVMQNPRHLVRRRGQEARLRCSPMKGHSHVYWYRQLPEEGLKFMVYLQKENIIDESGMPKERFSAEFPKEGPSILRIQQVVRGDSAAYFCASSRGVDLAKNIQYFGAGTRLSVL.

The DNA for the CDR3 is TGTGCCAGCAGTGAAATGTCGGGAACCTACAATGAGCAGTTCTTC. Amino acid sequence: CASSEMSGTYNEQFF. The chain links TRBV6-1 to TRBJ2-1; D possibly corresponds to TRBD2 (5 bases). The length of the CDR3 is 15 residues. The germline V gene has CDR1 MNHNS and CDR2 SASEGT. V gave up 2 bases and J gave up 2 bases, with 10 bases separating them.

In this sample, this clone turned up a few times. The chain carries TRBV5-6 and TRBJ1-2, with TRBD1 as a possible D gene (5 bases). The V end was cut by 2 bases, the J end by 2 bases, with 16 bases between. Germline CDR1 and CDR2: SGHDT and YYEEEE. CDR3 size: 16 residues. The CDR3 coding sequence is TGTGCCAGCAGCTTATCGAACAGGCTAATAAACTATGGCTACACCTTC. This encodes CASSLSNRLINYGYTF.

The chain links TRBV10-2 to TRBJ2-2, with 10 bases aligning to TRBD1. The V segment lost 6 bases and the J segment 5 bases; nucleotides outside the gene matches: 3. The length of the CDR3 is 14 residues. Germline V gene lookup returns CDR1 WSHSY and CDR2 SAAADI. The CDR3 region is CASREGQGTGELFF. The CDR3 region has the DNA TGCGCCAGCAGGGAGGGACAGGGGACCGGGGAGCTGTTTTTT.

The genes are TRBV7-6 and TRBJ1-4; 7 nucleotides line up with TRBD1. Germline V gives CDR1 SGHVS, CDR2 FNYEAQ. With 3 bases clipped from V and 8 bases from J, the junction kept 6 bases outside the gene matches. The CDR3 loop spans 14 amino acids. The CDR3 coding sequence is TGTGCCAGCAGCTTTTCACAGGGGAGCGAAAAACTGTTTTTT. Translated: CASSFSQGSEKLFF.

V and J are TRBV7-6 and TRBJ1-2; D not certain. CDR1 is SGHVS and CDR2 is FNYEAQ in the germline V gene. The CDR3 length is 16 residues. The V end was cut by 4 bases, the J end by 2 bases, with 17 bases between. For the CDR3, the DNA is TGTGCCAGCAGCTCCCCCTCTTTGGTGAGCAACTATGGCTACACCTTC. Protein sequence: CASSSPSLVSNYGYTF. The entire variable domain, with the rest obtained from reference TRBV7-6 and TRBJ1-2, is as follows: GAGVSQSPRYKVTKRGQDVALRCDPISGHVSLYWYRQALGQGPEFLTYFNYEAQQDKSGLPNDRFSAERPEGSISTLTIQRTEQRDSAMYRCASSSPSLVSNYGYTFGSGTRLTVV.

This chain joins TRBV5-4 and TRBJ2-6; 9 bases map to TRBD1. Trimming cost V 3 bases and J 0 bases; bases outside gene matches: 7. Looked up from germline, CDR1 is SGHNT and CDR2 is YYREEE (reference sequence). The CDR3 runs 18 residues. This CDR3 is CASSSRDRVTSGANVLTF. CDR3 coding DNA: TGTGCCAGCAGCTCCCGGGACAGGGTCACCTCTGGGGCCAACGTCCTGACTTTC.

This chain joins TRBV27 and TRBJ1-3, with a weak D call TRBD1 (5 bases). This CDR3 has 14 residues. With 7 bases removed from V and 1 base from J, the gap between germline ends came to 11 bases. The germline gives CDR1 MNHEY, CDR2 SMNVEV (reference sequence). The CDR3 loop reads CASTMGGSGNTIYF. CDR3 DNA: TGTGCCAGCACCATGGGGGGATCTGGAAACACCATATATTTT.

The chain carries TRBV5-1 and TRBJ2-7; 8 nucleotides line up with TRBD2. The V and J ends lost 0 bases and 3 bases, in that order; junction bases with no gene match: 20. The CDR3 spans 20 residues. Germline V CDR1 and CDR2: SGHRS, YFSETQ. CDR3 sequence: CASSLDLSHSGLAFVYEQYF. The CDR3 DNA sequence: TGCGCCAGCAGCTTGGATCTCAGCCATAGTGGACTAGCCTTTGTCTACGAGCAGTACTTC.

This clone was picked up a small number of times. The rearrangement links TRBV10-3 to TRBJ1-1; D may be TRBD1 (5 bases). CDR3 length: 13 residues. Per germline, CDR1 ENHRY and CDR2 SYGVKD. V lost 2 bases and J 2 bases, leaving 6 bases between the germline ends. The CDR3 region is CAISEDSNTEAFF. DNA for the CDR3: TGTGCCATCAGTGAGGACAGCAACACTGAAGCTTTCTTT.

The V call is TRBV19, the J call TRBJ1-2, with 7 bases that match TRBD1. This CDR3 contains 17 residues. Germline V lookup: CDR1 LNHDA, CDR2 SQIVND (reference sequence). Losses at the gene ends were 2 bases for V and 0 bases for J; bases not matched to a gene: 9. CDR3 sequence: CASSISRGISANYGYTF. CDR3 coding DNA: TGTGCCAGTAGTATATCCAGGGGGATTTCGGCTAACTATGGCTACACCTTC.

The V call is TRBV7-6, the J call TRBJ2-2; 7 nucleotides agree with TRBD2. V dropped 1 base and J dropped 0; count of bases not matched to a gene: 8. The CDR3 extends over 18 amino acids. Germline CDR1 is SGHVS and CDR2 is FNYEAQ. The chain's CDR3 is CASSLGLSTSANTGELFF. Written as DNA, the CDR3 is TGTGCCAGCAGCTTAGGATTGTCTACTAGCGCGAACACCGGGGAGCTGTTTTTT.

CDR3 residues: CASSLRVMNTEAFF. CDR3 in DNA: TGTGCCAGCAGCTTGCGGGTTATGAACACTGAAGCTTTCTTT. This sequence joins TRBV5-8 and TRBJ1-1; D not certain. The CDR3 covers 14 residues. V shed 1 base and J shed 0 bases, with 7 bases lying between them. The germline gives CDR1 SGHTS, CDR2 YDEGEE.